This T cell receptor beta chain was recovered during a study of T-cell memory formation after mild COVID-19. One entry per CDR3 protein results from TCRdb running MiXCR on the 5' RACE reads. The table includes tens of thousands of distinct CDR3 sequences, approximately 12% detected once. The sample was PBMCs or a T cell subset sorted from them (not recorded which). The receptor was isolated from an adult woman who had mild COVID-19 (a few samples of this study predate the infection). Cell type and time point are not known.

CDR3 nucleotides: TGTGCCAGCAGTTTTGGACTAGCGGGGGTCACAGATACGCAGTATTTT. Its protein is CASSFGLAGVTDTQYF. This sequence joins TRBV12-3 or TRBV12-4 and TRBJ2-3; 13 nucleotides agree with TRBD2. V trimming: 3 bases; J trimming: 2 bases; junction bases outside the gene matches: 2. The CDR3 length is 16 residues.